The 22 T cell receptor beta chains below all came from one sample that was sequenced in a study of OX40 agonist ivuxolimab in advanced cancers. TCRdb's table, derived via immunoSEQ multiplex PCR, lists solely in-frame clones and lacks some. The table has some 120,000 clones, approximately 90% seen once. This sample comprised CD4+ or CD8+ T cells sorted from blood, obtained in a trial of the OX40 agonist ivuxolimab. The receptors originated from an adult with an advanced solid tumor such as melanoma, head and neck, liver or kidney cancer.

V is TRBV19 and J is TRBJ1-1; possibly TRBD1 for D (5 bases). V lost 3 bases and J lost 4, with 12 bases in between. CDR1 and CDR2 (germline): LNHDA, SQIVND (reference sequence). This CDR3 has 14 amino acids. CDR3 sequence (DNA): TGTGCCAGTAGTATGTACGGGGGGGTCACTGAAGCTTTCTTT. It codes for CASSMYGGVTEAFF.

The rearrangement links TRBV11-2 to TRBJ2-3; D is unresolved. Germline V gene sequence: CDR1 SGHAT, CDR2 FQNNGV. The CDR3 consists of 15 residues. Trimming cost V 3 bases and J 0 bases, with 10 bases left between them. CDR3 protein: CASSFRPESTDTQYF. CDR3 sequence (DNA): TGTGCCAGCAGCTTCAGGCCGGAAAGCACAGATACGCAGTATTTT.

The rearrangement uses TRBV6-5 and TRBJ1-5; 7 bases align to TRBD1. The CDR3 spans 15 residues. With V trimmed by 5 bases and J by 4 bases, 8 bases remained unmatched. Germline values: CDR1 MNHEY, CDR2 SVGAGI. CDR3 amino acids: CASSPWDSQNQPQHF. CDR3 DNA sequence: TGTGCCAGCAGTCCCTGGGACAGTCAAAATCAGCCCCAGCATTTT.

The chain is built from TRBV6-6 and TRBJ1-1; tentatively, D is TRBD1 (6 bases). The CDR3 totals 13 residues. Looked up from germline, CDR1 is MNHNY and CDR2 is SVGAGI (reference sequence). V dropped 5 bases and J dropped 0 bases, with 7 bases sitting between them. CDR3 residues: CASSTGMNTEAFF. The CDR3 DNA reads TGTGCCAGCAGTACAGGGATGAACACTGAAGCTTTCTTT.

The rearrangement links TRBV18 to TRBJ2-7; TRBD1 aligns across 7 bases. The V and J ends lost 2 bases and 3 bases, in that order; junction bases with no gene match: 16. CDR3 length: 18 amino acids. Germline CDR1 and CDR2: KGHSH and LQKENI. In DNA form, the CDR3 reads TGTGCCAGCTCACCATGGCTGGGGGAAAGGGACAGCTGCTACGAGCAGTACTTC. Protein sequence: CASSPWLGERDSCYEQYF.

J is TRBJ1-5 and V is TRBV7-8, with 7 bases that match TRBD1. CDR1 and CDR2 from the germline V gene are SGHVS and FQNEAQ. CDR3 length: 15 amino acids. V was clipped by 5 bases and J by 3 bases; unmatched bases: 7. The CDR3 here is CASSRWRGPNQPQHF. The CDR3 DNA follows: TGTGCCAGCAGCCGGTGGAGGGGGCCCAATCAGCCCCAGCATTTT.

The chain uses TRBV6-6 and TRBJ2-2; a possible D gene is TRBD2 (7 bases). The CDR3 length is 15 residues. Germline V CDR1 and CDR2: MNHNY, SVGAGI (reference sequence). Trimming removed 7 bases at V and 4 bases at J, with 16 bases between. CDR3 in DNA: TGTGCCAGCACTCCTACTAGGGGGGGCACCGGGGAGCTGTTTTTT. Its protein product is CASTPTRGGTGELFF.

V and J are TRBV9 and TRBJ1-6, with D maybe TRBD1 (5 bases). CDR1 is SGDLS, CDR2 YYNGEE, per germline. The CDR3 is made up of 16 amino acids. V lost 2 bases, J lost 10 bases, and 19 bases lay in between. Here the CDR3 reads CASSVHWRGSESPLHF. Written as DNA, the CDR3 is TGTGCCAGCAGCGTTCACTGGCGGGGGTCGGAGTCACCCCTCCACTTT.

The chain combines TRBV6-5 with TRBJ1-2, with D hard to call. Germline-derived CDR1 and CDR2 are MNHEY and SVGAGI. The CDR3 runs 15 residues. Trimming cost V 2 bases and J 4 bases, with 14 bases left between them. The chain's CDR3 is CASSYGEDTIYGYTF. DNA of the CDR3: TGTGCCAGCAGTTACGGGGAAGACACTATCTATGGCTACACCTTC.

The chain uses TRBV9 and TRBJ2-5, with 12 bases aligning to TRBD2. The CDR3 contains 17 residues. The V segment lost 0 bases and the J segment 1 base; nucleotides outside the gene matches: 4. Germline CDR1 is SGDLS and CDR2 is YYNGEE. The CDR3: CASSVALAGGGQETQYF. In DNA form, the CDR3 reads TGTGCCAGCAGCGTAGCTCTAGCGGGAGGGGGCCAAGAGACCCAGTACTTC. Together with reference TRBV9 and TRBJ2-5, the CDR3 gives the full variable domain: DSGVTQTPKHLITATGQRVTLRCSPRSGDLSVYWYQQSLDQGLQFLIQYYNGEERAKGNILERFSAQQFPDLHSELNLSSLELGDSALYFCASSVALAGGGQETQYFGPGTRLLVL.

This clone was found once. The chain is built from TRBV13 and TRBJ2-5; 7 bases match TRBD2. The germline gives CDR1 PRHDT, CDR2 FYEKMQ (reference sequence). This CDR3 region has 13 residues. The trim removed 6 bases at V and 3 bases at J, leaving 4 bases unmatched. CDR3: CASRSGTKETQYF. The CDR3 coding sequence is TGTGCCAGCAGAAGTGGGACTAAAGAGACCCAGTACTTC.

This rearrangement joins TRBV9 to TRBJ2-7, with 8 bases lining up with TRBD2. The CDR3 has 16 residues. Per germline, CDR1 SGDLS and CDR2 YYNGEE. The ends lost 3 bases at V and 6 bases at J; junction bases unmatched: 14. The DNA of the CDR3 is TGTGCCAGCAGCGCCGGCGCCGGGACTAGTAAAGGCGAGCAGTACTTC. This gives the protein CASSAGAGTSKGEQYF. Variable domain in full (rest from reference TRBV9 and TRBJ2-7): DSGVTQTPKHLITATGQRVTLRCSPRSGDLSVYWYQQSLDQGLQFLIQYYNGEERAKGNILERFSAQQFPDLHSELNLSSLELGDSALYFCASSAGAGTSKGEQYFGPGTRLTVT.

The gene calls are TRBV10-3 and TRBJ2-1; 12 bases line up with TRBD1. Germline assignment: CDR1 ENHRY and CDR2 SYGVKD. The CDR3 length is 16 residues. V shed 6 bases and J 8 bases; nucleotides not matched to a gene: 11. The CDR3 protein is CAISPPGQGAMDEQFF. The CDR3 coding sequence is TGTGCCATCAGCCCGCCGGGACAGGGGGCAATGGATGAGCAGTTCTTC.

The chain combines TRBV5-1 with TRBJ2-7; D gene uncertain. The V gene's germline CDR1 is SGHRS and CDR2 YFSETQ. The CDR3 runs 15 residues. Trimming shortened V by 6 bases and J by 0 bases, and 16 bases separated the two germline ends. CDR3: CASNSGDLSSYEQYF. The CDR3 DNA reads TGCGCCAGCAACTCCGGAGACTTAAGCTCCTACGAGCAGTACTTC.

The chain combines TRBV11-2 with TRBJ2-2; D remains ambiguous. In germline, CDR1 is SGHAT, CDR2 FQNNGV. The CDR3 has 18 amino acids. Trimming took 3 bases from V and 1 from J, leaving 18 bases between them. In DNA, the CDR3 is TGTGCCAGCAGCTTCCTCCCTTTAGGTGAAGTGAACACCGGGGAGCTGTTTTTT. Translation: CASSFLPLGEVNTGELFF. Full variable domain (missing parts from reference TRBV11-2 and TRBJ2-2): EAGVAQSPRYKIIEKRQSVAFWCNPISGHATLYWYQQILGQGPKLLIQFQNNGVVDDSQLPKDRFSAERLKGVDSTLKIQPAKLEDSAVYLCASSFLPLGEVNTGELFFGEGSRLTVL.

This clone was counted only a few times. The chain carries TRBV19 and TRBJ2-3; 7 bases line up with TRBD1. The V gene end was trimmed by 6 bases and the J gene end by 0 bases; junction bases not matched to a gene: 12. Germline loops: CDR1 LNHDA, CDR2 SQIVND (reference sequence). This CDR3 has 17 residues. Here the CDR3 reads CASSSRRTGLSTDTQYF. The CDR3 DNA reads as TGTGCCAGTAGCTCTAGAAGGACAGGCCTAAGCACAGATACGCAGTATTTT.

The genes are TRBV2 and TRBJ1-5; D gene ambiguous. This CDR3 has 14 residues. In germline, CDR1 is SNHLY, CDR2 FYNNEI. V lost 3 bases, J lost 0 bases, and 6 bases lay in between. The CDR3 here is CASSDTNSNQPQHF. CDR3 nucleotide sequence: TGTGCCAGCAGTGACACCAATAGCAATCAGCCCCAGCATTTT.

The V gene is TRBV18, the J gene TRBJ1-1; D might be TRBD1 (5 bases). Germline V gene data show CDR1 as KGHSH and CDR2 as LQKENI. This CDR3 is built from 11 residues. V lost 6 bases, J lost 8 bases, and 10 bases lay in between. DNA for the CDR3: TGTGCCAGCTCGGCAGGGTCCGAAGCTTTCTTT. Translating it yields CASSAGSEAFF.

The DNA for the CDR3 is TGTGCCAGCAGTCCGGGGGGAAAACCCTACGAGCAGTACTTC. Translating gives CASSPGGKPYEQYF. The rearrangement uses TRBV7-3 and TRBJ2-7; 7 bases match TRBD2. Germline V gene sequence: CDR1 SGHTA, CDR2 FQGTGA. Unmatched junction bases numbered 7, after V lost 6 bases and J lost 2 bases. This CDR3 has 14 amino acids.

J is TRBJ2-7 and V is TRBV28; 12 bases fit TRBD2. V dropped 5 bases and J dropped 3; count of bases not matched to a gene: 5. In germline, CDR1 is MDHEN, CDR2 SYDVKM. CDR3 size: 15 residues. In DNA form, the CDR3 reads TGTGCCAGCAGTCGGACTAGCGGGGATTACTACGAGCAGTACTTC. Its protein is CASSRTSGDYYEQYF.

The V gene is TRBV7-9, the J gene TRBJ1-3, with D unresolved. CDR3 size: 17 residues. V dropped 4 bases and J dropped 0 bases, with 16 bases sitting between them. CDR1 is SEHNR and CDR2 is FQNEAQ in the germline V gene (reference sequence). The CDR3 loop reads CASSSQDPPFSGNTIYF. The CDR3 DNA is TGTGCCAGCAGCTCCCAGGACCCACCGTTCTCTGGAAACACCATATATTTT.

Notes on this clone: Compared with germline, one end of the junction differs, possibly owing to a read error. V usage is TRBV7-2 and J usage is TRBJ2-2; no clear D. The CDR3 runs 14 residues. Germline V gene sequence: CDR1 SGHTA, CDR2 FQGNSA. The DNA for the CDR3 is TGTGCCGGCAGCTTAGAGGAATACACCGGGGAGCTGTTTTTT. It translates to CAGSLEEYTGELFF.